This entry is about one TCR beta chain. These data belong to a study of shared clonotypes between healthy human individuals. Some clones are missing from TCRdb's copy, which holds only in-frame ones; the method was immunoSEQ multiplex PCR. The sample contains about 960,000 clones, approximately 76% of which appear only once. The TCR was taken from a man between 18 and 29 years old in good health. The sample was memory CD4+ T cells sorted from blood. Subset given: CD45RA-negative fraction.

CDR3 DNA: TGTGCCAGCAGCTTAGATCTGGGGGGGGACACAGATACGCAGTATTTT. Its protein product is CASSLDLGGDTDTQYF. This chain joins TRBV7-9 and TRBJ2-3; 7 bases are shared with TRBD2. Trimming removed 1 base from V and 2 bases from J; junction bases left unmatched: 6. Germline values: CDR1 SEHNR, CDR2 FQNEAQ (reference sequence). The CDR3 has 16 residues. Full variable domain (rest looked up from reference TRBV7-9 and TRBJ2-3): DTGVSQNPRHKITKRGQNVTFRCDPISEHNRLYWYRQTLGQGPEFLTYFQNEAQLEKSRLLSDRFSAERPKGSFSTLEIQRTEQGDSAMYLCASSLDLGGDTDTQYFGPGTRLTVL.